This section outlines one T cell receptor (beta chain) sequence together with its context. The antigen is unknown. These data are taken from a study of cytomegalovirus exposure and HLA in healthy donors. PCR amplification relied on 60 Vbeta primers (plus 13 Jbeta primers). Clones were sequenced by immunoSEQ multiplex PCR, and TCRdb holds only the in-frame ones, with some missing. The data hold about 250,000 clones, with about nine tenths observed a single time. Trimming shortened V by 8 bases and J by 7 bases, and 9 bases separated the two germline ends. This CDR3 spans 12 amino acids. Germline loops: CDR1 MNHEY, CDR2 SMNVEV (reference sequence). Study observations and caveats: Compared with the approximately 670-donor mean, an Asian-associated ancestry cluster reportedly had fewer N-insertions, according to a later analysis. The authors excluded some V segments, including TRBV6-2 and TRBV6-3, as indistinguishable. In a later analysis, DRB1 alleles had the most associated TCRs; HLA-C alleles the fewest. A later analysis by the authors found several of the most significant clusters apparently linked to common viral pathogens.

The specimen sequenced was PBMCs. The genes are TRBV27 and TRBJ1-6, with a tentative D call TRBD1 (5 bases). The source of this sequence is a girl between 2 and 10 years old in good health and CMV-seronegative. DNA for the CDR3: TGTGCCAGCTTGGGGGGGAATTCACCCCTCCACTTT. It codes for CASLGGNSPLHF.